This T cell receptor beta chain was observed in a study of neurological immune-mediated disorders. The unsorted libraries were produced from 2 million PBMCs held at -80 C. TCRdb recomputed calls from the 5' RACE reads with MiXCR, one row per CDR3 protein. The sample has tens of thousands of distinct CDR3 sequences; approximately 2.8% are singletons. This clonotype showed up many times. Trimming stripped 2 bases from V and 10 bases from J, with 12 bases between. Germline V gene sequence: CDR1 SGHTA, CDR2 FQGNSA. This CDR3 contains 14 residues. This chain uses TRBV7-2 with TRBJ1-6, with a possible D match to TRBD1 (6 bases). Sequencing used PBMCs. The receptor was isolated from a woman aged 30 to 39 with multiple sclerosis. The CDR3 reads CASSLSPGVSPLHF. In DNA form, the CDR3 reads TGTGCCAGCAGCTTATCCCCAGGGGTGTCACCCCTCCACTTT. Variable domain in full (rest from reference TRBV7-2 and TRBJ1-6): GAGVSQSPSNKVTEKGKDVELRCDPISGHTALYWYRQSLGQGLEFLIYFQGNSAPDKSGLPSDRFSAERTGGSVSTLTIQRTQQEDSAVYLCASSLSPGVSPLHFGNGTRLTVT.